The 15 T cell receptor beta chains given below trace back to one sample, sequenced in a study of blood T cell repertoires in COVID-19. Sequencing used immunoSEQ multiplex PCR; TCRdb keeps in-frame clones, though not all of them. The sample lists roughly 63,000 clones; approximately 82% were seen once. The sequenced material came from peripheral blood. These receptors all stem from a man aged 80 or over with acute or convalescent COVID-19.

Written as DNA, the CDR3 is TGCGCCAGCAGCTTGGGGGGCCAAAGCACAGATCGGCAGTATTTT. As protein: CASSLGGQSTDRQYF. This chain links TRBV5-1 with TRBJ2-3, with a weak D call TRBD1 (5 bases). CDR1 is SGHRS, CDR2 YFSETQ, per germline. The CDR3 sequence is 15 residues long. The germline V and J ends were trimmed by 0 bases and 11 bases, with 19 bases remaining between them.

The genes are TRBV10-3 and TRBJ2-7; TRBD2 is a possible D gene (6 bases). V was clipped by 10 bases and J by 2 bases, with 15 bases between them. Germline CDR1 reads ENHRY; CDR2 reads SYGVKD. The CDR3 contains 13 residues. CDR3 in DNA: TGTGCCACCCTAGAGGGCGGGACCTACGAGCAGTACTTC. As protein: CATLEGGTYEQYF.

The chain carries TRBV28 and TRBJ2-7; TRBD1 aligns across 7 bases. Germline CDR1 MDHEN, CDR2 SYDVKM. This CDR3 has 15 residues. V trimming: 7 bases; J trimming: 3 bases; junction bases outside the gene matches: 12. The DNA of the CDR3 is TGTGCCAGCACTTCCTCGGCAGGGGGTAACTACGAGCAGTACTTC. It yields the protein CASTSSAGGNYEQYF.

The chain employs TRBV4-1 and TRBJ1-5; tentatively, D is TRBD1 (5 bases). Germline CDR1 reads MGHRA; CDR2 reads YSYEKL. The CDR3 sequence is 18 residues long. Trimming took 0 bases from V and 4 from J, leaving 19 bases between them. The CDR3 is CASSQDLGGVTKNQPQHF. DNA for the CDR3: TGCGCCAGCAGCCAAGACCTAGGAGGGGTCACTAAAAATCAGCCCCAGCATTTT.

The V call is TRBV5-1, the J call TRBJ2-1, with TRBD2 identical over 9 bases. The CDR3 spans 16 residues. After removal of 0 bases from V and 6 bases from J, the junction contained 7 bases not matched to a gene. Per germline, CDR1 SGHRS and CDR2 YFSETQ. CDR3 sequence reads: CASSLVGLAGTNEQFF. The CDR3 coding sequence is TGCGCCAGCAGCTTGGTTGGGCTAGCGGGAACCAATGAGCAGTTCTTC.

This chain uses TRBV5-1 with TRBJ2-2, with a weak D call TRBD1 (6 bases). The CDR3 contains 18 residues. V lost 0 bases, J lost 4 bases, and 19 bases lay in between. Germline V CDR1 and CDR2: SGHRS, YFSETQ. CDR3 DNA sequence: TGCGCCAGCAGCTTGGCCCGCTCCAGGACAGTGTCCACCGGGGAGCTGTTTTTT. Amino acid sequence: CASSLARSRTVSTGELFF.

This clone is medium-sized in the sample. The chain joins TRBV2 to TRBJ2-7, with D maybe TRBD2 (5 bases). In germline, CDR1 is SNHLY, CDR2 FYNNEI. This CDR3 spans 12 amino acids. The V end was cut by 4 bases, the J end by 5 bases, with 9 bases between. The CDR3 loop reads CASSGENHEQYF. The CDR3 DNA sequence: TGTGCCAGCAGTGGGGAGAACCACGAGCAGTACTTC.

This clone has just one count. This chain connects TRBV5-8 to TRBJ1-5; D is possibly TRBD1 (5 bases). The CDR3 is 17 residues long. The germline V gene encodes CDR1 SGHTS and CDR2 YDEGEE. V was clipped by 4 bases and J by 4 bases, with 21 bases between them. CDR3 sequence (DNA): TGTGCCAGCAGCCTTGCCTCAAATTCTCGACAGAATCAGCCCCAGCATTTT. Translating it yields CASSLASNSRQNQPQHF. Filled out from reference TRBV5-8 and TRBJ1-5, the complete variable domain reads EAGVTQSPTHLIKTRGQQATLRCSPISGHTSVYWYQQALGLGLQFLLWYDEGEERNRGNFPPRFSGRQFPNYSSELNVNALELEDSALYLCASSLASNSRQNQPQHFGDGTRLSIL.

The V gene is TRBV7-2, the J gene TRBJ1-5; D might be TRBD1 (5 bases). Germline V gene sequence: CDR1 SGHTA, CDR2 FQGNSA. Trimming shortened V by 1 base and J by 7 bases, and 8 bases separated the two germline ends. The CDR3 consists of 13 residues. Here the CDR3 reads CASSLGQLQPQHF. As DNA, the CDR3 is TGTGCCAGCAGCTTAGGACAGCTCCAGCCCCAGCATTTT. Using reference TRBV7-2 and TRBJ1-5 for the parts outside the CDR3, the full variable domain is GAGVSQSPSNKVTEKGKDVELRCDPISGHTALYWYRQSLGQGLEFLIYFQGNSAPDKSGLPSDRFSAERTGGSVSTLTIQRTQQEDSAVYLCASSLGQLQPQHFGDGTRLSIL.

V is TRBV24-1 and J is TRBJ2-1; 12 positions match TRBD2. Unmatched junction bases numbered 4, after V lost 3 bases and J lost 5 bases. This CDR3 is 16 amino acids long. Germline CDR1 reads KGHDR; CDR2 reads SFDVKD. The CDR3 reads CATSDTTSGSHNEQFF. In DNA, the CDR3 is TGTGCCACCAGTGATACGACTAGCGGGAGCCACAATGAGCAGTTCTTC.

This clone was detected a few times. The rearrangement uses TRBV5-4 and TRBJ2-7; D possibly corresponds to TRBD1 (6 bases). Trimming shortened V by 4 bases and J by 2 bases, and 16 bases separated the two germline ends. Germline CDR1 reads SGHNT; CDR2 reads YYREEE (reference sequence). The CDR3 is made up of 15 amino acids. This CDR3 is CASSPSGHSAYEQYF. The CDR3 DNA reads as TGTGCCAGCAGCCCCTCGGGACACTCTGCCTACGAGCAGTACTTC.

This chain uses TRBV9 with TRBJ2-5; TRBD1 might be the D (6 bases). The CDR3 runs to 14 residues. Germline V gene sequence: CDR1 SGDLS, CDR2 YYNGEE. Between the trimmed V and J ends, which lost 0 bases and 4 bases, there was a span of 10 bases. CDR3 nucleotides: TGTGCCAGCAGCGTAGGAGGGGGATCAGAGACCCAGTACTTC. This gives the protein CASSVGGGSETQYF.

The J gene is TRBJ2-7, the V gene TRBV7-8; 9 bases agree with TRBD1. Germline CDR1 is SGHVS and CDR2 is FQNEAQ. This CDR3 spans 15 amino acids. V trimming: 4 bases; J trimming: 2 bases; junction bases outside the gene matches: 6. The CDR3: CASSSGTGSTYEQYF. The CDR3 bases are TGTGCCAGCAGCTCTGGGACAGGGTCCACCTACGAGCAGTACTTC.

In DNA form, the CDR3 reads TGTGCCATCAGTCAGGGGTTACCCCCGAACACCGGGGAGCTGTTTTTT. This gives the protein CAISQGLPPNTGELFF. This chain connects TRBV10-3 to TRBJ2-2, with D possibly matching TRBD1 (6 bases). The CDR3 sequence is 16 residues long. The ends were cut back, 5 bases at V and 0 bases at J, with 13 bases in the middle. Germline CDR1 and CDR2: ENHRY and SYGVKD.

This chain joins TRBV27 and TRBJ1-4; the match to TRBD1 covers 12 bases. There are 17 residues in the CDR3. Germline V CDR1 and CDR2: MNHEY, SMNVEV (reference sequence). The ends lost 2 bases at V and 2 bases at J; junction bases unmatched: 3. DNA for the CDR3: TGTGCCAGCAGTTTAGGGGACAGGGGGCTTACTAATGAAAAACTGTTTTTT. Protein product: CASSLGDRGLTNEKLFF.